This T cell receptor (beta chain) was recovered during a study of cytomegalovirus exposure and HLA in healthy donors. Findings and caveats of the study: Per published accounts, TCR beta sequences correctly predicted the HLA-A and HLA-B alleles of most subjects. In vitro checks showed that a few CMV-associated chains really do target CMV antigens.

PCR amplification relied on 60 Vbeta primers (plus 13 Jbeta primers). Profiling relied on immunoSEQ multiplex PCR, and the TCRdb table lists in-frame clones only, not all of them. The data hold about 120,000 clones, with roughly three fifths observed a single time. Germline CDR1 LGHNA, CDR2 YNFKEQ. The CDR3 runs to 16 residues. With regard to this clone: Its specificity is not known.

The sequence came from a man between 18 and 29 years old in good health and CMV-seronegative. V usage is TRBV4-2 and J usage is TRBJ2-5, with a weak D call TRBD1 (5 bases). The J call is in doubt because the DNA end fits TRBJ2-7 better. Sequencing was done on a sample of PBMCs. As DNA, the CDR3 is TGTGCCAGCAGCCAAGCTGGGGCGACCCAACGGTACGAGCAGTACTTC. Translated, it gives CASSQAGATQRYEQYF.